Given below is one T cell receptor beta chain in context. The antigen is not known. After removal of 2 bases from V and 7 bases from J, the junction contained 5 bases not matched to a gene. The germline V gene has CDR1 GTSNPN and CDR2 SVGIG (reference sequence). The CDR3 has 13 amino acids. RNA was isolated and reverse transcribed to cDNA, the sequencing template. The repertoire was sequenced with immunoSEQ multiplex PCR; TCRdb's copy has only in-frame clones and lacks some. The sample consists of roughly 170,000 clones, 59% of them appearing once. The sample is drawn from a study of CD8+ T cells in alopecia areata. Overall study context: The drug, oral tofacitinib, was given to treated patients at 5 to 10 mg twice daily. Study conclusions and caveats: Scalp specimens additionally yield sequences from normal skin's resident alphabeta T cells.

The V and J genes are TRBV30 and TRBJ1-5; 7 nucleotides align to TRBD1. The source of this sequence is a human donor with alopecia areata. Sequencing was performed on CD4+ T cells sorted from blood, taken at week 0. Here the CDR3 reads CAWSYRGEQPQHF. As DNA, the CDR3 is TGTGCCTGGAGTTACAGGGGCGAGCAGCCCCAGCATTTT.